This T cell receptor beta chain was obtained from a study of blood T cell repertoires in COVID-19. Study as a whole: The United States, Italy and Spain supplied acute and convalescent COVID-19 samples. Nucleic acid was either cDNA or gDNA, and it came from T cells, B-cell-depleted T cells, or PBMCs.

Germline V CDR1 and CDR2: SGHAT, FQNNGV. The CDR3 consists of 17 residues. Trimming cost V 5 bases and J 3 bases, with 19 bases left between them. Authors' analysis steps: Estimates of nucleated cell counts were drawn from the amplification of reference gene primers. Only in-frame clones appear in the TCRdb table, and some are missing; sequencing was by immunoSEQ multiplex PCR. From that table come the V and J calls and clone size; the DNA was used to work out D and trimming. Among more than 35,000 clones listed, over 75% were seen once. The sequence was collected from a man between 25 and 39 years old with active or convalescent COVID-19. The genes are TRBV11-2 and TRBJ1-4; D not resolved. Specimen: peripheral blood. CDR3 sequence: CASSARSIYDSNEKLFF. CDR3 sequence (DNA): TGTGCCAGCAGCGCCCGAAGTATCTACGATTCTAATGAAAAACTGTTTTTT.